This TCR beta chain appears in the sequencing data of a study of cytomegalovirus exposure and HLA in healthy donors. Vbeta (60) and Jbeta (13) primers were used in the PCR. Some clones are missing from TCRdb's copy, which holds only in-frame ones; the method was immunoSEQ multiplex PCR. The sample has about 150,000 clones; more than 60% are singletons. CDR3 length equals 15 residues. V lost 5 bases to trimming and J lost 7 bases, with 20 bases between them. Germline CDR1 is PRHDT and CDR2 is FYEKMQ (reference sequence). The receptor comes from a woman in her 30s in good health and CMV-seronegative. Source material: PBMCs. The V call is TRBV13, the J call TRBJ1-1; D may be TRBD1 (6 bases). The CDR3: CASSQHQSGTSEAFF. The DNA for the CDR3 is TGTGCCAGCAGCCAGCACCAATCCGGGACAAGTGAAGCTTTCTTT.